This T cell receptor beta chain was captured in a study of regulatory T cells in long-lasting Graves disease. Time point here: newly diagnosed GD, antithyroid drugs for less than 3 months. RNA extracted from PBMCs served as the sequencing template. Construction of TCR beta libraries relied on iRepertoire HTBI primers and on Arm-PCR targeting CDR3 regions. A single record per CDR3 protein comes from TCRdb applying MiXCR to the multiplex PCR reads. The table records about 530,000 distinct CDR3 sequences, roughly a sixth of them present only once. CDR3 length equals 17 residues. V lost 6 bases and J lost 0, with 15 bases in between. Germline V gene lookup returns CDR1 LGHNT and CDR2 FRNRAP. A further study also used this sample, focusing on T cells in Graves' hyperthyroidism and ophthalmopathy.

This specimen was peripheral blood mononuclear cells (PBMCs), taken at new diagnosis, from a patient treated with antithyroid drugs. The chain joins TRBV12-5 to TRBJ2-6; no reliable D call. The TCR sequence derives from a woman aged 40-60 years with Graves disease. The CDR3 bases are TGTGCTAGTGGCCTCCCCCGGACGGTCTCTGGGGCCAACGTCCTGACTTTC. This translates into CASGLPRTVSGANVLTF.